This TCR beta chain was observed in a study of blood T cell repertoires in COVID-19. Produced via immunoSEQ multiplex PCR; TCRdb's table is partial and in-frame only. The sample carries approximately 300,000 clones, roughly 90% recorded once. The CDR3 has 11 residues. CDR1 is DFQATT, CDR2 SNEGSKA, per germline (reference sequence). V shed 5 bases, J shed 6 bases, and the junction held 4 bases outside the gene matches. Within the 2 weeks before study entry, each person in the exposed group met a COVID-19 case. The chain recombines TRBV20-1 with TRBJ2-7; the match to TRBD1 covers 7 bases. The TCR sequence derives from a woman aged 25 to 39 who had been exposed to COVID-19. The sample consisted of PBMCs or T cells enriched from blood (not recorded which). The CDR3 loop reads CSAADRVEQYF. The DNA for the CDR3 is TGCAGTGCTGCCGACAGGGTCGAGCAGTACTTC.